The sequence of this TCR beta chain was determined in a study of blood T cells in healthy people across ages. Study findings and constraints: There was no known CMV status for donors, so expanded clonotype changes were possibly confounded. Observed TCR beta diversity showed a strong correlation with the percentage of naive T cells as measured by flow cytometry.

The CDR3 length is 14 residues. Germline CDR1 SEHNR, CDR2 FQNEAQ (reference sequence). Trimming shortened V by 3 bases and J by 7 bases, and 12 bases separated the two germline ends. This clonotype was seen a handful of times. Its antigen remains unknown. A sample-barcoded 5' primer and a J-beta primer mix were used in a second PCR of roughly 7 to 12 cycles. Individual samples furnished no less than 3 million CDR3-containing paired-end reads apiece. TCRdb fed the 5' RACE reads into MiXCR, producing one record per CDR3 protein. The data show 550,000 to 800,000 distinct CDR3 sequences, with approximately 21% seen just once and 3.5% to 4% held by the top ten.

Source material: blood. The genes are TRBV7-9 and TRBJ1-4; D unresolved. This TCR came from a man in his 70s in good health. CDR3 sequence reads: CASSFAQASEKLFF. In DNA, the CDR3 is TGTGCCAGCAGCTTTGCCCAAGCCAGTGAAAAACTGTTTTTT.